These T cell receptor beta chains were read from a single sample in a study of somatic mutations in cytotoxic T cells in rheumatoid arthritis. Only in-frame clones appear in the TCRdb table, and some are missing; sequencing was by immunoSEQ multiplex PCR. Among more than 6,500 clones, roughly 70% were seen once, and the ten largest hold over 40%. Sequences were obtained from CD8+ T cells sorted from blood. The receptor set was obtained from a man between 35 and 55 years old in good health. Both conserved end residues are part of each CDR3. A D gene is named only where the DNA matches it firmly. Clone size is shown for a subset of rows, as once, few, many or a class of expanded clone.

CDR3 protein: CATSSTSESYNEQFF
CDR3 DNA: TGTGCCACCAGCAGCACTAGCGAGTCCTACAATGAGCAGTTCTTC
clone size: NA
J gene: TRBJ2-1
V gene: TRBV15
D gene: TRBD2

CDR3 protein: CASRNRGSGYEQYF
CDR3 DNA: TGTGCCAGCAGGAATAGGGGGTCTGGCTACGAGCAGTACTTC
clone size: few
J gene: TRBJ2-7
V gene: TRBV5-4
D gene: NA

CDR3 protein: CASSDETSGSQEQYF
CDR3 DNA: TGTGCCAGCAGCGATGAGACTAGCGGGAGTCAAGAGCAGTACTTC
clone size: NA
J gene: TRBJ2-7
V gene: TRBV28
D gene: TRBD2

CDR3 protein: CASSETGAGNTIYF
CDR3 DNA: TGTGCCAGCAGCGAGACAGGGGCTGGAAACACCATATATTTT
clone size: NA
J gene: TRBJ1-3
V gene: TRBV7-9
D gene: TRBD1

CDR3 protein: CASSLLAGGFNEQFF
CDR3 DNA: TGTGCCAGCAGCTTATTAGCGGGGGGATTTAATGAGCAGTTCTTC
clone size: once
J gene: TRBJ2-1
V gene: TRBV7-3
D gene: TRBD2

CDR3 protein: CASSLELWGAYEQYF
CDR3 DNA: TGTGCCAGCAGCTTAGAACTATGGGGGGCCTACGAGCAGTACTTC
clone size: few
J gene: TRBJ2-7
V gene: TRBV13
D gene: NA

CDR3 protein: CASSLVGGVSSYEQYF
CDR3 DNA: TGTGCCAGCAGCTTAGTGGGCGGGGTAAGCTCCTACGAGCAGTACTTC
clone size: medium-sized
J gene: TRBJ2-7
V gene: TRBV7-6
D gene: NA

CDR3 protein: CASSFGDRQYYF
CDR3 DNA: TGTGCCAGCAGCTTTGGGGACAGGCAGTATTACTTC
clone size: NA
J gene: TRBJ2-4
V gene: TRBV7-9
D gene: TRBD1

CDR3 protein: CATSRARGSTDTQYF
CDR3 DNA: TGTGCCACCAGCAGAGCCAGGGGTAGCACAGATACGCAGTATTTT
clone size: NA
J gene: TRBJ2-3
V gene: TRBV15
D gene: NA

CDR3 protein: CASSEGRSGAKNIQYF
CDR3 DNA: TGTGCCAGCAGCGAAGGTCGGTCAGGGGCCAAAAACATTCAGTACTTC
clone size: NA
J gene: TRBJ2-4
V gene: TRBV14
D gene: NA